These 24 T cell receptor beta chains were sequenced from one sample in a study of blood T cells in healthy people across ages (dated by TCRdb to the mid-2010s). The library relied on 5' RACE. Sequencing took place on an Illumina HiSeq 2500. The second PCR ran for about 7 to 11 cycles and used a J-beta primer mix along with a sample-barcoded 5' primer. Through fastp at Q25 and MiXCR, TCRdb rebuilt clones from the public reads, retaining in-frame beta chains. Rows merge per CDR3 protein into single entries with the most common DNA and genes. In this sample the table shows 550,000 to 700,000 distinct CDR3 sequences, 25% to 30% of which occur a single time. 15% to 20% of the sample is held by the ten biggest clonotypes. Sequenced: blood. The origin of the receptors is a woman in her 70s in good health.

This clonotype was seen a few times. The chain combines TRBV10-3 with TRBJ2-3; 8 bases match TRBD2. The V gene end was trimmed by 9 bases and the J gene end by 1 base; junction bases not matched to a gene: 9. This CDR3 is built from 15 residues. Germline V gene lookup returns CDR1 ENHRY and CDR2 SYGVKD. This CDR3 reads CAMRPGGAGTDTQYF. CDR3 sequence (DNA): TGTGCCATGCGCCCCGGGGGGGCTGGCACAGATACGCAGTATTTT.

V and J are TRBV18 and TRBJ2-7; D not resolved. CDR1 is KGHSH and CDR2 is LQKENI in the germline V gene. With 3 bases removed from V and 2 bases from J, the gap between germline ends came to 14 bases. The CDR3 covers 15 residues. The CDR3 bases are TGTGCCAGCTCACCCTCCGGGCAGGAACCCTACGAGCAGTACTTC. It encodes CASSPSGQEPYEQYF.

The rearrangement uses TRBV18 and TRBJ2-1; possibly TRBD1 for D (5 bases). The J call may be incorrect, as the DNA end agrees better with TRBJ2-7. The CDR3 runs 15 residues. In germline, CDR1 is KGHSH, CDR2 LQKENI. CDR3 protein: CASSPATGGAREQYF. Here the CDR3 DNA reads TGTGCCAGCTCACCTGCAACAGGTGGGGCCCGAGAGCAGTACTTC.

There are a few counts of this clonotype. The chain combines TRBV7-9 with TRBJ1-2, with TRBD1 matching 10 bases. The CDR3 totals 15 residues. CDR1 and CDR2 (germline): SEHNR, FQNEAQ (reference sequence). V shed 1 base, J shed 6 bases, and the junction held 5 bases outside the gene matches. CDR3 amino acids: CASSLELDRGNGYTF. CDR3 nucleotides: TGTGCCAGCAGCTTAGAGCTGGACAGGGGGAATGGCTACACCTTC.

CDR3 protein: CASSSGQVNEQFF. CDR3 bases: TGTGCCAGCTCATCCGGACAGGTCAATGAGCAGTTCTTC. V gene TRBV18 combines with J gene TRBJ2-5; the match to TRBD1 covers 7 bases. The DNA end favors TRBJ2-1, so the J call may be wrong. The CDR3 has 13 amino acids. Germline V lookup: CDR1 KGHSH, CDR2 LQKENI.

This chain uses TRBV6-2 or TRBV6-3 with TRBJ2-7, with no clear D. Trimming removed 2 bases at V and 3 bases at J, with 14 bases between. The length of the CDR3 is 15 residues. Germline V lookup: CDR1 MNHEY, CDR2 SVGEGT. CDR3 residues: CASSYKHNADYEQYF. The CDR3 DNA follows: TGTGCCAGCAGTTACAAGCATAACGCCGACTACGAGCAGTACTTC.

The table lists this clonotype with a few counts. The chain uses TRBV5-1 and TRBJ2-5, with TRBD2 matching over 14 bases. The junction had 3 bases not matched to a gene; V was cut back by 0 bases and J by 2 bases. Germline CDR1 is SGHRS and CDR2 is YFSETQ. The CDR3 sequence is 17 residues long. The CDR3 coding sequence is TGCGCCAGCAGCTTGGGAGGGACTAGCGGGAGACAAGAGACCCAGTACTTC. Protein: CASSLGGTSGRQETQYF.

The V gene is TRBV7-9, the J gene TRBJ2-5; 11 nucleotides line up with TRBD2. Germline CDR1 SEHNR, CDR2 FQNEAQ (reference sequence). With V trimmed by 3 bases and J by 1 base, 4 bases remained unmatched. The CDR3 consists of 16 residues. This CDR3 reads CASSFAGTSGQETQYF. In nucleotides, the CDR3 is TGTGCCAGCAGCTTCGCAGGGACTAGCGGCCAAGAGACCCAGTACTTC.

This clonotype was detected a few times. This CDR3 reads CASSSDRGPAYNEQFF. The CDR3 bases are TGCGCCAGCAGCTCGGACCGGGGACCAGCCTACAATGAGCAGTTCTTC. The chain carries TRBV5-1 and TRBJ2-7; the D call may be TRBD1 or TRBD2 (5 bases each). The DNA end favors TRBJ2-1, so the J call may be wrong. Germline CDR1 is SGHRS and CDR2 is YFSETQ. This CDR3 is 16 amino acids long.

About this clonotype itself: This sequence may be a read error, since a much larger clone differs from it by one base. Because it lacks the conserved phenylalanine or tryptophan at the end, this CDR3 is likely a read error. The genes are TRBV5-6 and TRBJ2-7; D possibly corresponds to TRBD1 (5 bases). V was trimmed by 2 bases and J by 3 bases, leaving 18 bases between them. The germline V gene has CDR1 SGHDT and CDR2 YYEEEE. The CDR3 runs to 16 residues. As DNA, the CDR3 is TGTGCCAGCAGCTTACCATCGACAGTACCCTTCTACGAGCAGTACCTC. This sequence encodes CASSLPSTVPFYEQYL.

The chain joins TRBV3-1 to TRBJ1-2; 7 bases fit TRBD1. Germline CDR1 LGHDT, CDR2 YNNKEL (reference sequence). CDR3 length: 15 residues. J was trimmed by 4 bases and V by 4 bases; bases with no gene match: 9. The CDR3: CASSPREGTAYGYTF. The CDR3 bases are TGTGCCAGCAGCCCACGGGAGGGGACAGCCTATGGCTACACCTTC.

The chain recombines TRBV7-9 with TRBJ2-7; 8 nucleotides line up with TRBD1. The ends lost 5 bases at V and 4 bases at J; junction bases unmatched: 10. Germline V gene data show CDR1 as SEHNR and CDR2 as FQNEAQ (reference sequence). The CDR3 length is 15 residues. CDR3: CASSLTDREGYEQYF. DNA for the CDR3: TGTGCCAGCAGCCTAACGGACAGGGAAGGATACGAGCAGTACTTC.

This clonotype was observed a handful of times. A junction end diverges from the germline sequence, so it may reflect a read error. V usage is TRBV7-2 and J usage is TRBJ1-6; D is uncertain. The CDR3 length is 12 residues. The V gene's germline CDR1 is SGHTA and CDR2 FQGNSA. CDR3 sequence: CASSSQNSLLHF. As DNA, the CDR3 is TGTGCCAGCAGCTCACAGAATTCACTCCTCCACTTT.

This chain uses TRBV27 with TRBJ2-5; TRBD2 is a possible D gene (7 bases). The CDR3 sequence is 15 residues long. From germline, CDR1 is MNHEY and CDR2 SMNVEV (reference sequence). Trimming stripped 6 bases from V and 5 bases from J, with 19 bases between. This CDR3 is CASSSPEGGHETQYF. In DNA form, the CDR3 reads TGTGCCAGCAGCTCACCAGAGGGGGGGCATGAGACCCAGTACTTC.

This chain uses TRBV7-9 with TRBJ2-1; D remains unclear. Trimming took off 4 bases at V and 8 bases at J, with 15 bases between the two ends. CDR3 length: 14 residues. The germline V gene encodes CDR1 SEHNR and CDR2 FQNEAQ (reference sequence). CDR3 in DNA: TGTGCCAGCAGCTCGTTCGTCCTTGGGGATGAGCAGTTCTTC. This encodes CASSSFVLGDEQFF. The entire variable domain, with the rest obtained from reference TRBV7-9 and TRBJ2-1, is as follows: DTGVSQNPRHKITKRGQNVTFRCDPISEHNRLYWYRQTLGQGPEFLTYFQNEAQLEKSRLLSDRFSAERPKGSFSTLEIQRTEQGDSAMYLCASSSFVLGDEQFFGPGTRLTVL.

In its sample, this clonotype was seen a few times. The rearrangement links TRBV20-1 to TRBJ1-3; tentative D call: TRBD1 (6 bases). Germline CDR1 is DFQATT and CDR2 is SNEGSKA (reference sequence). V was shortened by 2 bases and J by 0 bases, with 11 bases between the two germline ends. The CDR3 has 15 residues. This CDR3 reads CSARTTGGSGNTIYF. In nucleotides, the CDR3 is TGCAGTGCTAGAACGACAGGCGGCTCTGGAAACACCATATATTTT.

This clonotype was detected only a few times. The CDR3 coding sequence is TGCAGTGCTAGAGATCCCCTAGGGGGGGACCGAGAGACCCAGTACTTC. Translation gives CSARDPLGGDRETQYF. This sequence joins TRBV20-1 and TRBJ2-5; a possible D gene is TRBD2 (7 bases). Germline V gene data show CDR1 as DFQATT and CDR2 as SNEGSKA (reference sequence). This CDR3 has 16 residues. V gave up 0 bases and J gave up 4 bases, with 18 bases separating them.

The chain has TRBV28 and TRBJ2-7; D ambiguous. Deletions cut 2 bases from V and 4 bases from J, with 12 bases between. The germline gives CDR1 MDHEN, CDR2 SYDVKM. The CDR3 is made up of 14 amino acids. The CDR3 loop is CASSLPGVGYEQYF. CDR3 nucleotides: TGTGCCAGCAGTTTACCCGGTGTGGGATACGAGCAGTACTTC.

There are a few counts of this clonotype. The chain links TRBV12-3 or TRBV12-4 to TRBJ1-2, with D possibly being TRBD1 (6 bases). CDR3 length equals 14 residues. The V end lost 4 bases, the J end lost 4 bases, and 13 bases lay between the germline ends. The CDR3 loop reads CASSSTGFSYGYTF. The CDR3 DNA is TGTGCCAGCAGTTCGACAGGCTTTAGCTATGGCTACACCTTC.

This clonotype was picked up a small number of times. The gene calls are TRBV9 and TRBJ1-2, with 7 bases identical to TRBD1. Germline V gene data show CDR1 as SGDLS and CDR2 as YYNGEE. V shed 4 bases, J shed 5 bases, and the junction held 11 bases outside the gene matches. The CDR3 covers 15 residues. Here the CDR3 DNA reads TGTGCCAGCAGCTACGGGACAGATGCTTATTATGGCTACACCTTC. This encodes CASSYGTDAYYGYTF.

In this sample, this clonotype turned up a few times. The chain links TRBV29-1 to TRBJ2-5; D perhaps matches TRBD1 (5 bases). This CDR3 has 12 residues. The germline CDR1 and CDR2 sequences are SQVTM and ANQGSEA. The ends were cut back, 4 bases at V and 1 base at J, with 7 bases in the middle. The CDR3 loop reads CSVGQIQETQYF. The DNA of the CDR3 is TGCAGCGTTGGACAGATCCAAGAGACCCAGTACTTC.

The rearrangement joins TRBV3-1 to TRBJ1-2; D remains ambiguous. Trimming pared 3 bases from V and 5 bases from J, leaving 10 bases between. Per the germline V gene, CDR1 is LGHDT and CDR2 is YNNKEL (reference sequence). The CDR3 is 13 residues long. CDR3 sequence (DNA): TGTGCCAGCAGCCATTTAGCAGTATATGGCTACACCTTC. Amino acids: CASSHLAVYGYTF.

This clonotype was seen only a few times. The V and J genes are TRBV6-1 and TRBJ2-3; no definite D call. Looked up from germline, CDR1 is MNHNS and CDR2 is SASEGT. V was pared by 4 bases and J by 4 bases, with 9 bases between. The CDR3 contains 13 residues. CDR3 region: CASSAQRADTQYF. DNA for the CDR3: TGTGCCAGCAGTGCCCAAAGGGCAGATACGCAGTATTTT.

This clonotype was detected ten times or more. This chain joins TRBV12-3 or TRBV12-4 and TRBJ2-3, with a possible D match to TRBD2 (6 bases). The CDR3 is 12 amino acids. Trimming cost V 4 bases and J 4 bases, with 6 bases left between them. The CDR3 DNA reads as TGTGCCAGCAGTTGGGGGGCAGATACGCAGTATTTT. It translates to CASSWGADTQYF.